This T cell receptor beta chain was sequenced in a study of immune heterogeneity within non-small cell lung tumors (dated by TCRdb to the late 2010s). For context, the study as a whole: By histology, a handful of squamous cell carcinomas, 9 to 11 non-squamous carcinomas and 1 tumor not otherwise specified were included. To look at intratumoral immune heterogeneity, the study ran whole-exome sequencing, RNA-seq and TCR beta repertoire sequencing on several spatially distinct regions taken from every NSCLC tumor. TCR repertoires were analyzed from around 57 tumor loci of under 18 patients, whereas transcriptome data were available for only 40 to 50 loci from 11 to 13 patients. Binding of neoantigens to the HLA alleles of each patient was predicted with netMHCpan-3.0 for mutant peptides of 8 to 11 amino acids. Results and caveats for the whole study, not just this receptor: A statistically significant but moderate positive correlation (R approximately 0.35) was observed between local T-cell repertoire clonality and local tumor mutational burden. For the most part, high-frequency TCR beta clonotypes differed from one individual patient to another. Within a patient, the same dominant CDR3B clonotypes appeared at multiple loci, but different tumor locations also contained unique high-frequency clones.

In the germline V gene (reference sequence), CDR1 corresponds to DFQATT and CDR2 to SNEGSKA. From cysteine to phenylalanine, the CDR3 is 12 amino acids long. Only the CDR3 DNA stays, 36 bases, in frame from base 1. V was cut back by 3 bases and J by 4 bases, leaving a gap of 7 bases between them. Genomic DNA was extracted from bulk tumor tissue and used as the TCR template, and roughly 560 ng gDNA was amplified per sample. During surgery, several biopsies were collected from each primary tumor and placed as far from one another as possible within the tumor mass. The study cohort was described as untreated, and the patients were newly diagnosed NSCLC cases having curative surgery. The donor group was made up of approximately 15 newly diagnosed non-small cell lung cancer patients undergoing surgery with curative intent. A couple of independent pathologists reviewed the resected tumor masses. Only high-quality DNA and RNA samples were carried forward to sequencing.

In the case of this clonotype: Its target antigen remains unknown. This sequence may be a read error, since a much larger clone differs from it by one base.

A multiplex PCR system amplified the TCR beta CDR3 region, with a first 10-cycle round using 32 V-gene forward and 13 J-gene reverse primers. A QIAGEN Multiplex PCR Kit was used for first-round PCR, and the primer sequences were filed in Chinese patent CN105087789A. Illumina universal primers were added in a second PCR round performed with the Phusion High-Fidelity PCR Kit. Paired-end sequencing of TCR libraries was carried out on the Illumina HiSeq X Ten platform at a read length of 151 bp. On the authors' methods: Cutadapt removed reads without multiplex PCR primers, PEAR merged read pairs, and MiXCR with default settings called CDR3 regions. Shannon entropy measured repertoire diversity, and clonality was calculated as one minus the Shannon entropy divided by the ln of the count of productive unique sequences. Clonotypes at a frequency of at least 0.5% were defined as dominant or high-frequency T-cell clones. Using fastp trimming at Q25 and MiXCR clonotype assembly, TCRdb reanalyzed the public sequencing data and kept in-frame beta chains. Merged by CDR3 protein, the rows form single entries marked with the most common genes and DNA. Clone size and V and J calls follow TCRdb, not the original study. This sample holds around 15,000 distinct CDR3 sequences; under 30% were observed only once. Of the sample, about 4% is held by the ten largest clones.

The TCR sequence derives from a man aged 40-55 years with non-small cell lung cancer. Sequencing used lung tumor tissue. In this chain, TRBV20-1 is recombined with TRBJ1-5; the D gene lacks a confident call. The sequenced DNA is TGCAGTGCTAGGGACGTGAATCAGCCCCAGCATTTT. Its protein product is CSARDVNQPQHF.